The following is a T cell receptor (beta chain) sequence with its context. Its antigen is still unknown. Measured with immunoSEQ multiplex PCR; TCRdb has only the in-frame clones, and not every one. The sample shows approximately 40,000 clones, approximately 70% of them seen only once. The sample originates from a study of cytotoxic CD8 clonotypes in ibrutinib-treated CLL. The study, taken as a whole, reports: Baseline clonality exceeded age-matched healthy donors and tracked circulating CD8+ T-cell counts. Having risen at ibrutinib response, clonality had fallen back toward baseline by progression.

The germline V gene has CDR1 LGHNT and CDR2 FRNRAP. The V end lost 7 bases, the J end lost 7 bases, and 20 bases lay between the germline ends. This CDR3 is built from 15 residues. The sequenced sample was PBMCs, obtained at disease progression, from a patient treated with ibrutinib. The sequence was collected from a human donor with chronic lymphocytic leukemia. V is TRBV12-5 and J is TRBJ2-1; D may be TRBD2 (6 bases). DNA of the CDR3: TGTGCTAGTGCCCCGGGTGGGGACTGGGGGAATGAGCAGTTCTTC. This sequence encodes CASAPGGDWGNEQFF.